Below are 20 T cell receptor beta chains sequenced from a single sample in a study of blood T cell repertoires in COVID-19. The data were produced by immunoSEQ multiplex PCR, yet TCRdb's version contains in-frame clones alone and is incomplete. The sample comprises roughly 160,000 clones, roughly 89% of which are singletons, and less than 5% rests with the top ten. Sequenced: peripheral blood. All receptors derive from a woman in her sixties who had recovered from COVID-19.

This clone was recorded only once. This chain links TRBV7-9 with TRBJ2-5, with a possible D match to TRBD2 (6 bases). The CDR3 totals 15 residues. Trimming took off 6 bases at V and 2 bases at J, with 16 bases between the two ends. Germline lookup yields CDR1 SEHNR and CDR2 FQNEAQ (reference sequence). CDR3 bases: TGTGCCAGCAGTCCAGACGGAGGGCCGCAAGAGACCCAGTACTTC. It specifies CASSPDGGPQETQYF.

The rearrangement joins TRBV29-1 to TRBJ1-2; 7 nucleotides align to TRBD1. Germline loops: CDR1 SQVTM, CDR2 ANQGSEA. The CDR3 contains 12 residues. The trim removed 7 bases at V and 2 bases at J, leaving 4 bases unmatched. The CDR3, as DNA: TGCAGCGCAGGGGGTTCGAACTATGGCTACACCTTC. Amino acid sequence: CSAGGSNYGYTF.

V usage is TRBV6-4 and J usage is TRBJ1-2; no definite D call. The germline V gene encodes CDR1 MRHNA and CDR2 SNTAGT. V lost 4 bases and J lost 0, with 9 bases in between. This CDR3 region has 14 residues. The CDR3 here is CASSAGVANYGYTF. For the CDR3, the DNA is TGTGCCAGCAGTGCCGGGGTAGCTAACTATGGCTACACCTTC.

This clone appeared a single time. The chain combines TRBV4-3 with TRBJ1-6; TRBD1 might be the D (5 bases). V lost 1 base, J lost 0 bases, and 13 bases lay in between. The CDR3 totals 18 residues. Germline loops: CDR1 LGHNA, CDR2 YSLEER. CDR3 coding DNA: TGCGCCAGCAGCCAAGGGGCAGCCGGGGGCTCCTATAATTCACCCCTCCACTTT. This encodes CASSQGAAGGSYNSPLHF.

The chain carries TRBV29-1 and TRBJ2-3; D perhaps matches TRBD1 (5 bases). V shed 2 bases and J shed 2 bases, with 8 bases lying between them. There are 13 residues in the CDR3. Germline V lookup: CDR1 SQVTM, CDR2 ANQGSEA. The CDR3, as DNA: TGCAGCGTTGAAAAAGGGGCCACAGATACGCAGTATTTT. Protein: CSVEKGATDTQYF.

The rearrangement links TRBV19 to TRBJ1-2; D uncertain. CDR3 size: 13 residues. V was pared by 6 bases and J by 0 bases, with 8 bases between. Germline-derived CDR1 and CDR2 are LNHDA and SQIVND (reference sequence). The CDR3 spells CASSSDTNYGYTF. The CDR3 DNA sequence: TGTGCCAGTAGCTCCGACACTAACTATGGCTACACCTTC.

The J gene is TRBJ1-5, the V gene TRBV14; 9 bases are shared with TRBD1. V lost 3 bases, J lost 6 bases, and 0 bases stayed unmatched. The CDR3 is 13 amino acids. Germline V gene lookup returns CDR1 SGHDN and CDR2 FVKESK. The CDR3 spells CASSQGQGQPQHF. Here the CDR3 DNA reads TGTGCCAGCAGCCAGGGACAGGGTCAGCCCCAGCATTTT.

V usage is TRBV6-5 and J usage is TRBJ2-1; tentatively, D is TRBD1 (6 bases). The CDR3 is 16 residues long. V lost 0 bases and J lost 13, with 22 bases in between. Looked up from germline, CDR1 is MNHEY and CDR2 is SVGAGI. The CDR3, as DNA: TGTGCCAGCAGTTACTCGACAGGTCAGGCTAGCCACCTACAGTTCTTC. Translation: CASSYSTGQASHLQFF.

The genes are TRBV5-1 and TRBJ2-5, with 9 nucleotides matching TRBD1. V shed 2 bases and J 2 bases; nucleotides not matched to a gene: 4. Germline CDR1 SGHRS, CDR2 YFSETQ. CDR3 length: 15 residues. This CDR3 reads CASSFGQGLQETQYF. DNA for the CDR3: TGCGCCAGCAGCTTTGGACAGGGGCTACAAGAGACCCAGTACTTC.

The chain couples TRBV5-1 to TRBJ2-3; 8 nucleotides agree with TRBD1. The CDR3 sequence is 15 residues long. V lost 7 bases, J lost 1 base, and 8 bases stayed unmatched. Per the germline V gene, CDR1 is SGHRS and CDR2 is YFSETQ. In nucleotides, the CDR3 is TGCGCCAGCTTGCGGACGGGACAGGGCACAGATACGCAGTATTTT. Amino acids: CASLRTGQGTDTQYF.

The gene calls are TRBV18 and TRBJ1-1; 7 positions agree with TRBD1. The V and J ends lost 2 bases and 2 bases, in that order; junction bases with no gene match: 8. Germline loops: CDR1 KGHSH, CDR2 LQKENI. The CDR3 spans 16 residues. In nucleotides, the CDR3 is TGTGCCAGCTCACCAATAGGGTCAGGGGGTAACACTGAAGCTTTCTTT. Protein: CASSPIGSGGNTEAFF.

J is TRBJ2-3 and V is TRBV7-3, with 8 bases aligning to TRBD2. The CDR3 totals 15 residues. CDR1 is SGHTA, CDR2 FQGTGA, per germline. With 6 bases clipped from V and 3 bases from J, the junction kept 8 bases outside the gene matches. The CDR3 spells CASSSGEWETDTQYF. As DNA, the CDR3 is TGTGCCAGCAGTAGCGGGGAGTGGGAAACAGATACGCAGTATTTT.

The CDR3 loop reads CASSQGREGTGELFF. CDR3 in DNA: TGTGCCAGCAGCCAAGGACGCGAGGGAACCGGGGAGCTGTTTTTT. The chain links TRBV5-5 to TRBJ2-2; D may be TRBD2 (5 bases). This CDR3 comprises 15 residues. CDR1 SGHKS and CDR2 YYEKEE come from the germline V gene (reference sequence). The germline V and J ends were trimmed by 4 bases and 5 bases, with 15 bases remaining between them.

This clone has a handful of counts. The chain employs TRBV19 and TRBJ1-1, with TRBD1 matching over 8 bases. Looked up from germline, CDR1 is LNHDA and CDR2 is SQIVND (reference sequence). The junction had 5 bases not matched to a gene; V was cut back by 4 bases and J by 7 bases. The CDR3 is 13 residues long. The CDR3 protein is CASSTDRGGEAFF. For the CDR3, the DNA is TGTGCCAGTAGTACCGACAGGGGTGGTGAAGCTTTCTTT.

V usage is TRBV5-4 and J usage is TRBJ1-2; possibly TRBD1 for D (5 bases). The length of the CDR3 is 15 residues. Per the germline V gene, CDR1 is SGHNT and CDR2 is YYREEE (reference sequence). V was cut by 2 bases and J by 2 bases, with 13 bases left in between. The DNA for the CDR3 is TGTGCCAGCAGCTTCAGTGGAGGGGCCAACTATGGCTACACCTTC. This codes for CASSFSGGANYGYTF. Using reference TRBV5-4 and TRBJ1-2 for the parts outside the CDR3, the full variable domain is ETGVTQSPTHLIKTRGQQVTLRCSSQSGHNTVSWYQQALGQGPQFIFQYYREEENGRGNFPPRFSGLQFPNYSSELNVNALELDDSALYLCASSFSGGANYGYTFGSGTRLTVV.

The rearrangement joins TRBV7-6 to TRBJ2-1; D is unclear. The CDR3 is made up of 11 amino acids. V shed 5 bases and J shed 8 bases, with 7 bases lying between them. Germline CDR1 is SGHVS and CDR2 is FNYEAQ. CDR3 sequence reads: CASSLFDEQFF. The CDR3 DNA sequence: TGTGCCAGCAGCCTTTTTGATGAGCAGTTCTTC.

This clone was seen once. V gene TRBV6-5 combines with J gene TRBJ1-2; 8 positions match TRBD1. Germline CDR1 MNHEY, CDR2 SVGAGI. Trimming took 6 bases from V and 4 from J; bases not matched to a gene: 7. The CDR3 sequence is 14 residues long. CDR3 region: CASSWTGPSYGYTF. The DNA of the CDR3 is TGTGCCAGCAGCTGGACAGGGCCGTCCTATGGCTACACCTTC.

The CDR3 sequence: CASSLDVGLGTQYF. CDR3 in DNA: TGCGCCAGCAGCTTGGATGTGGGCCTCGGGACCCAGTACTTC. The chain couples TRBV5-1 to TRBJ2-5, with no clear D. This CDR3 has 14 residues. Trimming removed 0 bases from V and 7 bases from J, with 13 bases in between. Germline-derived CDR1 and CDR2 are SGHRS and YFSETQ.

The V call is TRBV15, the J call TRBJ1-3, with TRBD1 identical over 7 bases. V lost 0 bases, J lost 0 bases, and 8 bases stayed unmatched. Germline lookup yields CDR1 LNHNV and CDR2 YYDKDF (reference sequence). The CDR3 is 18 amino acids. As DNA, the CDR3 is TGTGCCACCAGCAGAGATTATAAGGGGGCCCACTCTGGAAACACCATATATTTT. Translated: CATSRDYKGAHSGNTIYF.

The rearrangement joins TRBV5-4 to TRBJ2-7; 8 positions match TRBD2. CDR1 is SGHNT and CDR2 is YYREEE in the germline V gene (reference sequence). This CDR3 spans 15 amino acids. Trimming cost V 4 bases and J 3 bases; bases outside gene matches: 9. CDR3 region: CASSQKRGSLYEQYF. The CDR3 DNA is TGTGCCAGCAGCCAGAAGCGGGGGTCGCTCTACGAGCAGTACTTC.